The T cell receptor beta chain described here comes from a study of beta chain features in type 1 diabetes. Whole-study findings and limits: Although PCR might favor shorter templates, it would do so equally in patients and controls.

Germline assignment: CDR1 SGHAT and CDR2 FQDESV (reference sequence). Trimming cost V 2 bases and J 7 bases, with 9 bases left between them. The CDR3 extends over 13 amino acids. This clone was detected a few times. Its antigen is unknown. Investigators reverse transcribed all isolated RNA, so they sequenced expressed TCRB transcripts. Sequenced by immunoSEQ multiplex PCR; TCRdb stores in-frame clones only, minus some. The table lists almost 350,000 clones, 7% to 9% of them singletons, with around 0.45% in the top ten. This chain joins TRBV11-1 and TRBJ2-1; D is undetermined. The sample taken for sequencing was central memory CD4+ T cells from blood. The source of this sequence is a woman between 18 and 29 years old in good health. CDR3 sequence: CASSLSRNNEQFF. In nucleotides, the CDR3 is TGTGCCAGCAGCTTATCCAGGAATAATGAGCAGTTCTTC. The full variable domain, its missing parts supplied by reference TRBV11-1 and TRBJ2-1, is EAEVAQSPRYKITEKSQAVAFWCDPISGHATLYWYRQILGQGPELLVQFQDESVVDDSQLPKDRFSAERLKGVDSTLKIQPAELGDSAMYLCASSLSRNNEQFFGPGTRLTVL.